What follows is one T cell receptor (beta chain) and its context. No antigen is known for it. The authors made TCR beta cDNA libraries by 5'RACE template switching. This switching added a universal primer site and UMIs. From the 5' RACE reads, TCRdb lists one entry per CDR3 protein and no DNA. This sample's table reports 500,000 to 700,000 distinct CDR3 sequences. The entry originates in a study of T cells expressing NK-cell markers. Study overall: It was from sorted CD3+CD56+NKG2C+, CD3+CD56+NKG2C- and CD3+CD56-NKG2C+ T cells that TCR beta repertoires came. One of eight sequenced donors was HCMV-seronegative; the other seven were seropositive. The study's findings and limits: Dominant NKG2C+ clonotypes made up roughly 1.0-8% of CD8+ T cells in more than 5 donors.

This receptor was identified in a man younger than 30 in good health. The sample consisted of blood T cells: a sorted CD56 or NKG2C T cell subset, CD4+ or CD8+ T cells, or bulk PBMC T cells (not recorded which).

The CDR3 is CASSLETSGRAGDTQYF. This chain connects TRBV11-2 to TRBJ2-3; TCRdb's D gene call, TRBD2, goes unchecked for lack of DNA. The CDR3 runs to 17 residues. Germline V gives CDR1 SGHAT, CDR2 FQNNGV. Looking up the rest from reference TRBV11-2 and TRBJ2-3 gives the full variable domain: EAGVAQSPRYKIIEKRQSVAFWCNPISGHATLYWYQQILGQGPKLLIQFQNNGVVDDSQLPKDRFSAERLKGVDSTLKIQPAKLEDSAVYLCASSLETSGRAGDTQYFGPGTRLTVL.